This record concerns one T cell receptor beta chain sequence. This sample is drawn from a study of T-cell memory formation after mild COVID-19. Turning to the study itself: TCR clustering was largely donor specific.

TCRdb reprocessed the 5' RACE reads with MiXCR, giving one entry per CDR3 protein. The sample consists of about 270,000 distinct CDR3 sequences, more than 15% of them appearing once. Germline lookup yields CDR1 MNHNY and CDR2 SVGAGI (reference sequence). The CDR3 has 13 amino acids. J was trimmed by 12 bases and V by 5 bases; bases with no gene match: 6. V is TRBV6-6 and J is TRBJ1-4, with 10 bases lining up with TRBD1. This clonotype originated in a man between 18 and 29 years old who had mild COVID-19 (a few samples of this study predate the infection). Cell type and time point are not known. The sequencing sample was made of PBMCs or a T cell subset sorted from them (not recorded which). CDR3 residues: CASSHPTGGQLFF. Written as DNA, the CDR3 is TGTGCCAGCAGTCATCCGACAGGGGGCCAACTGTTTTTT.